Detailed here is one TCR beta chain. The CDR3 spans 14 residues. The ends lost 2 bases at V and 6 bases at J; junction bases unmatched: 7. Germline V CDR1 and CDR2: LNHDA, SQIVND (reference sequence). Sequencing used immunoSEQ multiplex PCR; TCRdb keeps in-frame clones, though not all of them. This sample has about 360,000 clones, with 80% to 90% found just once. This entry is derived from a study of cytomegalovirus exposure and HLA in healthy donors. Sequenced input: PBMCs. The chain links TRBV19 to TRBJ2-7; 7 nucleotides agree with TRBD1. The sequence was obtained from a woman aged 18-35 years in good health and CMV-seronegative. The CDR3 region has the DNA TGTGCCAGTAGTATACGACAGGGTATTCGCGAGCAGTACTTC. It encodes CASSIRQGIREQYF.